This TCR beta chain appears in the sequencing data of a study of vaccination and CD4 T cells after COVID-19. About this clonotype: As yet, its antigen is unknown.

Between the trimmed V and J ends, which lost 8 bases and 4 bases, there was a span of 14 bases. The germline gives CDR1 MNHNS, CDR2 SASEGT. This CDR3 is built from 13 residues. Researchers used the Oncomine TCR Beta short-read assay to sequence DNA from cultured CD4+ T cells. Each CDR3 protein is one row after TCRdb ran MiXCR on the PCR reads. The sample has approximately 3,000 distinct CDR3 sequences; approximately 80% are singletons. As to treatment: roughly 11-day PBMC culture with coronavirus spike peptide pools or control peptides (ViraFEST assay). The sample taken for sequencing was CD4+ T cells from blood, cultured in vitro. The sequence came from a human donor who had recovered from COVID-19. The rearrangement uses TRBV6-1 and TRBJ2-5, with D hard to call. The CDR3 sequence: CASAVSGRETQYF. The CDR3 DNA is TGTGCCAGCGCGGTATCGGGCAGAGAGACCCAGTACTTC.